The 25 T cell receptor beta chains reported below all come from one sample, sequenced in a study of blood T cell repertoires in COVID-19. The repertoire was sequenced with immunoSEQ multiplex PCR; TCRdb's copy has only in-frame clones and lacks some. The sample lists 130,000 to 150,000 clones, about 86% seen once, with about 7.5% in the top ten. The sample taken for sequencing was peripheral blood. These receptor sequences come from a human donor in a cohort sampled during active COVID-19.

The chain joins TRBV23-1 to TRBJ2-1; 11 bases align to TRBD2. TRBV23-1 is given ORF status, its function remaining uncertain. Germline trimming cut 2 bases from V and 5 bases from J; bases unmatched to any gene: 11. This CDR3 spans 18 amino acids. CDR3 sequence (DNA): TGCGCCAGCAGTCAACCCCGACTAGCGGGACCCCCCCACAATGAGCAGTTCTTC. Amino acids: CASSQPRLAGPPHNEQFF.

The chain has TRBV28 and TRBJ1-4, with 10 bases identical to TRBD1. The junction had 8 bases not matched to a gene; V was cut back by 8 bases and J by 8 bases. CDR1 MDHEN and CDR2 SYDVKM come from the germline V gene. The CDR3 has 14 residues. The CDR3 bases are TGTGCCAGCGCCCCCGGGACAGGGGTCGAAAAACTGTTTTTT. It yields the protein CASAPGTGVEKLFF. The variable domain in full, with the rest retrieved from reference TRBV28 and TRBJ1-4, is DVKVTQSSRYLVKRTGEKVFLECVQDMDHENMFWYRQDPGLGLRLIYFSYDVKMKEKGDIPEGYSVSREKKERFSLILESASTNQTSMYLCASAPGTGVEKLFFGSGTQLSVL.

The chain joins TRBV14 to TRBJ2-7; 8 bases match TRBD1. J lost 2 bases, V lost 2 bases, and 8 bases had no gene match. The CDR3 covers 16 residues. Germline CDR1 SGHDN, CDR2 FVKESK. The CDR3 bases are TGTGCCAGCAGCCAATCACGGACAGGGAGCACCTACGAGCAGTACTTC. Translating gives CASSQSRTGSTYEQYF. Full variable domain (missing parts from reference TRBV14 and TRBJ2-7): EAGVTQFPSHSVIEKGQTVTLRCDPISGHDNLYWYRRVMGKEIKFLLHFVKESKQDESGMPNNRFLAERTGGTYSTLKVQPAELEDSGVYFCASSQSRTGSTYEQYFGPGTRLTVT.

The chain joins TRBV6-2 or TRBV6-3 to TRBJ1-1, with a weak D call TRBD1 (6 bases). The germline V gene encodes CDR1 MNHEY and CDR2 SVGEGT. This CDR3 spans 14 amino acids. V lost 3 bases and J 4 bases, leaving 12 bases between the germline ends. This CDR3 is CASSYREGGTEAFF. DNA for the CDR3: TGTGCCAGCAGTTATCGGGAAGGGGGCACTGAAGCTTTCTTT.

The V call is TRBV28, the J call TRBJ2-6, with D tentatively TRBD1 (5 bases). Trimming took off 3 bases at V and 0 bases at J, with 9 bases between the two ends. Germline CDR1 is MDHEN and CDR2 is SYDVKM. The CDR3 length is 16 residues. CDR3 DNA sequence: TGTGCCAGCAGTTTCTTCCAGGGCTCTGGGGCCAACGTCCTGACTTTC. It translates to CASSFFQGSGANVLTF. Based on the CDR3 plus reference TRBV28 and TRBJ2-6, the full variable domain is DVKVTQSSRYLVKRTGEKVFLECVQDMDHENMFWYRQDPGLGLRLIYFSYDVKMKEKGDIPEGYSVSREKKERFSLILESASTNQTSMYLCASSFFQGSGANVLTFGAGSRLTVL.

This chain uses TRBV3-1 (or the pseudogene TRBV3-2) with TRBJ2-7, with a weak D call TRBD1 (5 bases). V was clipped by 1 base and J by 2 bases, with 12 bases between them. Germline CDR1 reads LGHDT; CDR2 reads YNNKEL (reference sequence). The CDR3 has 15 residues. The CDR3 sequence is CASSQGGPGAYEQYF. The CDR3 DNA reads TGTGCCAGCAGCCAAGGGGGCCCTGGGGCCTACGAGCAGTACTTC.

This clone is a singleton in its sample. The chain has TRBV29-1 and TRBJ2-7, with 7 nucleotides matching TRBD2. The CDR3 length is 14 residues. Losses at the gene ends were 4 bases for V and 3 bases for J; bases not matched to a gene: 9. Looked up from germline, CDR1 is SQVTM and CDR2 is ANQGSEA. The CDR3 sequence: CSVGRGTSHYEQYF. The CDR3 nucleotides are TGCAGCGTTGGGCGGGGGACGAGCCACTACGAGCAGTACTTC.

This chain connects TRBV5-5 to TRBJ2-5; TRBD1 is a possible D gene (6 bases). The CDR3 is made up of 13 amino acids. The germline CDR1 and CDR2 sequences are SGHKS and YYEKEE (reference sequence). V lost 3 bases and J 3 bases, leaving 9 bases between the germline ends. This CDR3 is CASSYRTEETQYF. The CDR3 bases are TGTGCCAGCAGCTACCGGACAGAAGAGACCCAGTACTTC.

In its sample, this clone was seen a few times. This chain connects TRBV6-5 to TRBJ2-7; 8 nucleotides line up with TRBD1. This CDR3 contains 14 residues. Trimming removed 5 bases from V and 2 bases from J; junction bases left unmatched: 5. Looked up from germline, CDR1 is MNHEY and CDR2 is SVGAGI. CDR3 protein: CASSPGQVAYEQYF. For the CDR3, the DNA is TGTGCCAGCAGTCCGGGACAGGTCGCCTACGAGCAGTACTTC.

The chain couples TRBV29-1 to TRBJ2-7; a possible D gene is TRBD1 (5 bases). The V gene's germline CDR1 is SQVTM and CDR2 ANQGSEA. V was clipped by 6 bases and J by 1 base, with 7 bases between them. This CDR3 is built from 11 residues. DNA for the CDR3: TGCAGCGTAGGGGATTCCTACGAGCAGTACTTC. It yields the protein CSVGDSYEQYF.

The rearrangement joins TRBV6-2 or TRBV6-3 to TRBJ1-2; 10 nucleotides match TRBD1. CDR3 length: 16 residues. Germline V gives CDR1 MNHEY, CDR2 SVGEGT. J gave up 5 bases and V 5 bases, and 11 bases lay outside the gene matches. This CDR3 reads CASSTTNRQGAYGYTF. The CDR3 nucleotides read TGTGCCAGCAGTACGACGAACAGACAGGGGGCGTATGGCTACACCTTC.

The rearrangement links TRBV6-1 to TRBJ1-4; 7 nucleotides match TRBD1. This CDR3 has 16 amino acids. J lost 2 bases, V lost 0 bases, and 3 bases had no gene match. Germline V gene data show CDR1 as MNHNS and CDR2 as SASEGT. CDR3 DNA: TGTGCCAGCAGTGAAGCCTGGGACAGTACTAATGAAAAACTGTTTTTT. Amino acid sequence: CASSEAWDSTNEKLFF.

This clone was seen more than once but under ten times. The chain has TRBV3-1 (or the pseudogene TRBV3-2) and TRBJ1-5, with no clear D. Germline-derived CDR1 and CDR2 are LGHDT and YNNKEL (reference sequence). Trimming removed 6 bases from V and 1 base from J, with 10 bases in between. This CDR3 comprises 14 residues. DNA of the CDR3: TGTGCCAGCAGTGGGAGGGTGAGCAATCAGCCCCAGCATTTT. The encoded protein is CASSGRVSNQPQHF.

The V and J genes are TRBV4-2 and TRBJ2-7; TRBD2 matches 11 bases. The CDR3 consists of 15 residues. Germline V CDR1 and CDR2: LGHNA, YNFKEQ. V shed 1 base, J shed 7 bases, and the junction held 6 bases outside the gene matches. The CDR3 DNA follows: TGTGCCAGCAGCCAAGTAACTAGCGGGAGTTTTGAGCAGTACTTC. Protein product: CASSQVTSGSFEQYF.

The V call is TRBV2, the J call TRBJ1-1; D not certain. The germline V gene has CDR1 SNHLY and CDR2 FYNNEI. Between the trimmed V and J ends, which lost 5 bases and 1 base, there was a span of 8 bases. There are 13 residues in the CDR3. The CDR3 spells CASSSERNTEAFF. The CDR3 nucleotides are TGTGCCAGCAGTAGCGAGCGGAACACTGAAGCTTTCTTT.

V usage is TRBV13 and J usage is TRBJ1-3; TRBD1 matches 7 bases. CDR1 is PRHDT, CDR2 FYEKMQ, per germline (reference sequence). The CDR3 has 16 amino acids. V was pared by 5 bases and J by 0 bases, with 7 bases of the junction left unmatched. CDR3 amino acids: CASSLRTGHSGNTIYF. CDR3 sequence (DNA): TGTGCCAGCAGCCTAAGGACAGGCCACTCTGGAAACACCATATATTTT. Filled out from reference TRBV13 and TRBJ1-3, the complete variable domain reads AAGVIQSPRHLIKEKRETATLKCYPIPRHDTVYWYQQGPGQDPQFLISFYEKMQSDKGSIPDRFSAQQFSDYHSELNMSSLELGDSALYFCASSLRTGHSGNTIYFGEGSWLTVV.

The chain couples TRBV19 to TRBJ2-3; TRBD2 matches 7 bases. The CDR3 runs to 14 residues. CDR1 and CDR2 from the germline V gene are LNHDA and SQIVND (reference sequence). V lost 3 bases and J lost 4; bases outside the gene matches: 4. Written as DNA, the CDR3 is TGTGCCAGTAGTATTGGACTAGGTCCAGATACGCAGTATTTT. It yields the protein CASSIGLGPDTQYF.

The chain links TRBV27 to TRBJ2-7, with 9 nucleotides matching TRBD1. Germline V lookup: CDR1 MNHEY, CDR2 SMNVEV (reference sequence). CDR3 size: 14 residues. V dropped 5 bases and J dropped 5; count of bases not matched to a gene: 7. CDR3 nucleotides: TGTGCCAGCAGTCCTATGACAGGGGGGAACGAGCAGTACTTC. This sequence encodes CASSPMTGGNEQYF.

This clone has a single count. The V and J genes are TRBV20-1 and TRBJ2-5; 8 nucleotides line up with TRBD2. V was clipped by 6 bases and J by 1 base; unmatched bases: 13. This CDR3 has 16 residues. Germline V CDR1 and CDR2: DFQATT, SNEGSKA (reference sequence). The CDR3: CSASLIDGRAQETQYF. The CDR3 nucleotides read TGCAGTGCCAGTTTAATTGACGGGAGGGCCCAAGAGACCCAGTACTTC.

This clone came up once. CDR3 DNA sequence: TGCGCCAGCAGCGGGATAGCGGGAGTTGAGACCCAGTACTTC. Its translation: CASSGIAGVETQYF. The rearrangement links TRBV5-1 to TRBJ2-5, with 9 bases lining up with TRBD2. With V trimmed by 4 bases and J by 5 bases, 6 bases remained unmatched. Germline lookup yields CDR1 SGHRS and CDR2 YFSETQ. This CDR3 contains 14 residues.

The rearrangement joins TRBV13 to TRBJ1-3; D is possibly TRBD1 (6 bases). There are 15 residues in the CDR3. With 4 bases removed from V and 0 bases from J, the gap between germline ends came to 10 bases. The V gene's germline CDR1 is PRHDT and CDR2 FYEKMQ (reference sequence). In DNA, the CDR3 is TGTGCCAGCAGCTATGTAGGGGGCTCTGGAAACACCATATATTTT. This gives the protein CASSYVGGSGNTIYF.

This clone was observed a handful of times. The chain carries TRBV7-2 and TRBJ1-6, with D perhaps matching TRBD1 (6 bases). CDR1 is SGHTA and CDR2 is FQGNSA in the germline V gene. V gave up 1 base and J gave up 12 bases, with 10 bases separating them. The CDR3 length is 13 residues. The CDR3 here is CASSLVRQEPLHF. CDR3 bases: TGTGCCAGCAGCTTAGTCCGACAGGAACCCCTCCACTTT.

Comment on this clone: An end of the junction differs from the germline gene, which may be a read error. This sequence joins TRBV10-3 and TRBJ2-4, with TRBD2 matching 7 bases. The germline V gene encodes CDR1 ENHRY and CDR2 SYGVKD. The CDR3 is 13 amino acids. The CDR3 sequence: CAISEAPGLDSSF. DNA of the CDR3: TGTGCCATCAGTGAGGCGCCAGGACTAGATTCAAGCTTC.

The J gene is TRBJ1-1, the V gene TRBV18; the match to TRBD1 covers 11 bases. Germline V gene data show CDR1 as KGHSH and CDR2 as LQKENI. This CDR3 comprises 18 residues. The junction had 15 bases not matched to a gene; V was cut back by 2 bases and J by 7 bases. The CDR3 nucleotides are TGTGCCAGCTCACCAAAGACACCGGGACAGGGGGGTACGAATGAAGCTTTCTTT. This gives the protein CASSPKTPGQGGTNEAFF.

J is TRBJ2-7 and V is TRBV9, with TRBD2 matching over 8 bases. After removal of 4 bases from V and 4 bases from J, the junction contained 10 bases not matched to a gene. The V gene's germline CDR1 is SGDLS and CDR2 YYNGEE. The CDR3 has 15 residues. CDR3 sequence: CASSPREGVGYEQYF. The CDR3 coding sequence is TGTGCCAGCAGCCCCCGGGAGGGGGTTGGGTACGAGCAGTACTTC. Full variable domain (remainder filled in from reference TRBV9 and TRBJ2-7): DSGVTQTPKHLITATGQRVTLRCSPRSGDLSVYWYQQSLDQGLQFLIQYYNGEERAKGNILERFSAQQFPDLHSELNLSSLELGDSALYFCASSPREGVGYEQYFGPGTRLTVT.